These 32 T cell receptor beta chains were sequenced from one sample in a study of CXCR3-negative and CXCR3-positive naive CD8 T cells. All TRB cDNA libraries came from 5' RACE performed with UMI labels. TCRdb reprocessed the 5' RACE reads and reports one entry per CDR3 protein, with no DNA. The listing records under 65,000 distinct CDR3 sequences. Specimen: memory CD8+ T cells from blood. The receptors originated from a human donor in good health. Some clones in this sample may be carry-over from other donors' samples.

The V call is TRBV29-1, the J call TRBJ1-1. The CDR3 extends over 13 amino acids. CDR1 is SQVTM and CDR2 is ANQGSEA in the germline V gene. CDR3 in amino acids: CSVEVSGNTEAFF. The variable domain in full, with the rest retrieved from reference TRBV29-1 and TRBJ1-1, is SAVISQKPSRDICQRGTSLTIQCQVDSQVTMMFWYRQQPGQSLTLIATANQGSEATYESGFVIDKFPISRPNLTFSTLTVSNMSPEDSSIYLCSVEVSGNTEAFFGQGTRLTVV.

This clonotype registers medium-sized by frequency. This sequence joins TRBV6-5 and TRBJ1-1; with no DNA, the TCRdb D assignment of TRBD1 cannot be verified. Germline loops: CDR1 MNHEY, CDR2 SVGAGI. The CDR3 covers 14 residues. The CDR3 loop reads CASSYRTENTEAFF.

The chain combines TRBV29-1 with TRBJ2-1; TCRdb designates TRBD1, a call that cannot be tested without DNA. Germline V gene sequence: CDR1 SQVTM, CDR2 ANQGSEA. This CDR3 spans 12 amino acids. The CDR3 sequence: CSGRDSYNEQFF.

Judged by frequency, this clonotype is medium-sized. The chain is built from TRBV6-4 and TRBJ2-1; TCRdb calls TRBD2, which cannot be checked without DNA. From germline, CDR1 is MRHNA and CDR2 SNTAGT. CDR3 size: 14 residues. This CDR3 reads CASSDAGTSGEQFF.

The chain links TRBV12-3 or TRBV12-4 to TRBJ1-1. This CDR3 is built from 12 residues. The CDR3: CASSYSETEAFF.

This chain connects TRBV25-1 to TRBJ2-3. This CDR3 comprises 11 residues. Germline assignment: CDR1 MGHDK and CDR2 SYGVNS. The CDR3 sequence is CASSEYIAQYF.

This rearrangement joins TRBV20-1 to TRBJ2-1; TCRdb designates TRBD2, a call that cannot be tested without DNA. Germline V CDR1 and CDR2: DFQATT, SNEGSKA (reference sequence). CDR3 length equals 12 residues. Here the CDR3 reads CSRGGSYNEQFF.

The V call is TRBV7-9, the J call TRBJ1-3. CDR1 and CDR2 (germline): SEHNR, FQNEAQ (reference sequence). The length of the CDR3 is 14 residues. The CDR3: CASSVDSSGNTIYF. Full variable domain (missing parts from reference TRBV7-9 and TRBJ1-3): DTGVSQNPRHKITKRGQNVTFRCDPISEHNRLYWYRQTLGQGPEFLTYFQNEAQLEKSRLLSDRFSAERPKGSFSTLEIQRTEQGDSAMYLCASSVDSSGNTIYFGEGSWLTVV.

The chain recombines TRBV11-1 with TRBJ2-1; without DNA, the TCRdb call of TRBD1 cannot be checked. This CDR3 contains 16 residues. Germline CDR1 is SGHAT and CDR2 is FQDESV (reference sequence). CDR3 region: CASSSLGDRGNNEQFF.

The gene calls are TRBV5-1 and TRBJ1-2; without DNA, the TCRdb call of TRBD1 cannot be checked. The CDR3 has 14 amino acids. Germline V gene data show CDR1 as SGHRS and CDR2 as YFSETQ. The CDR3 loop reads CASSLGQGNYGYTF.

The J gene is TRBJ2-1, the V gene TRBV5-1; checking the TCRdb D call of TRBD1 is not possible without DNA. CDR3 length: 17 residues. Germline CDR1 and CDR2: SGHRS and YFSETQ. The CDR3 here is CASSFTIGQSSYNEQFF. The complete variable domain, with remaining parts taken from reference TRBV5-1 and TRBJ2-1, reads KAGVTQTPRYLIKTRGQQVTLSCSPISGHRSVSWYQQTPGQGLQFLFEYFSETQRNKGNFPGRFSGRQFSNSRSEMNVSTLELGDSALYLCASSFTIGQSSYNEQFFGPGTRLTVL.

The chain combines TRBV6-5 with TRBJ2-2; TCRdb indicates TRBD2, and absent DNA this call remains unverified. Germline V lookup: CDR1 MNHEY, CDR2 SVGAGI. This CDR3 contains 17 residues. The CDR3 spells CASGGLAGGRDTGELFF.

This chain links TRBV29-1 with TRBJ1-1. The germline CDR1 and CDR2 sequences are SQVTM and ANQGSEA. The CDR3 is 13 residues long. Here the CDR3 reads CSVEGPLVRGAFF. The full variable domain, completed using reference TRBV29-1 and TRBJ1-1, is SAVISQKPSRDICQRGTSLTIQCQVDSQVTMMFWYRQQPGQSLTLIATANQGSEATYESGFVIDKFPISRPNLTFSTLTVSNMSPEDSSIYLCSVEGPLVRGAFFGQGTRLTVV.

V gene TRBV7-9 combines with J gene TRBJ2-7; TCRdb lists TRBD1, though no DNA is available to test this call. Germline V gene data show CDR1 as SEHNR and CDR2 as FQNEAQ (reference sequence). This CDR3 spans 14 amino acids. The CDR3 spells CASSPRDREDEQYF. Drawing the rest from reference TRBV7-9 and TRBJ2-7, the complete variable domain is DTGVSQNPRHKITKRGQNVTFRCDPISEHNRLYWYRQTLGQGPEFLTYFQNEAQLEKSRLLSDRFSAERPKGSFSTLEIQRTEQGDSAMYLCASSPRDREDEQYFGPGTRLTVT.

This chain connects TRBV29-1 to TRBJ2-7; without DNA, the TCRdb call of TRBD2 cannot be checked. Germline assignment: CDR1 SQVTM and CDR2 ANQGSEA. The CDR3 runs to 13 residues. CDR3 amino acids: CSFLTSGSYEQYF.

The chain has TRBV5-1 and TRBJ2-7; TCRdb's D call, TRBD1, is unchecked because there is no DNA. The length of the CDR3 is 15 residues. The germline V gene has CDR1 SGHRS and CDR2 YFSETQ. CDR3 amino acids: CASSDSPGTPYEQYF.

This chain uses TRBV12-3 or TRBV12-4 with TRBJ2-1; as DNA is missing, the TRBD2 call by TCRdb cannot be tested. CDR3 length: 17 amino acids. CDR3 amino acids: CASSFGLAGGFGNEQFF.

The chain links TRBV20-1 to TRBJ2-5; TCRdb picks TRBD1, but there is no DNA to check that call. The CDR3 is made up of 15 amino acids. Germline V gives CDR1 DFQATT, CDR2 SNEGSKA (reference sequence). CDR3 residues: CSARDGRDRLETQYF.

The rearrangement uses TRBV29-1 and TRBJ1-2; TCRdb indicates TRBD1, and absent DNA this call remains unverified. Looked up from germline, CDR1 is SQVTM and CDR2 is ANQGSEA. CDR3 length: 12 residues. This CDR3 reads CSVPSNRNGYTF.

The J gene is TRBJ2-1, the V gene TRBV7-9; as DNA is missing, the TRBD2 call by TCRdb cannot be tested. The germline gives CDR1 SEHNR, CDR2 FQNEAQ (reference sequence). The CDR3 loop spans 16 amino acids. CDR3 amino acids: CASSWRTSKHLDEQFF. Complete variable domain (other parts from reference TRBV7-9 and TRBJ2-1): DTGVSQNPRHKITKRGQNVTFRCDPISEHNRLYWYRQTLGQGPEFLTYFQNEAQLEKSRLLSDRFSAERPKGSFSTLEIQRTEQGDSAMYLCASSWRTSKHLDEQFFGPGTRLTVL.

V usage is TRBV5-6 and J usage is TRBJ2-2; TCRdb designates TRBD2, a call that cannot be tested without DNA. Germline CDR1 reads SGHDT; CDR2 reads YYEEEE. This CDR3 contains 16 residues. CDR3 in amino acids: CASSLAGSGVGRELFF.

The genes are TRBV7-2 and TRBJ2-7; TCRdb designates TRBD2, a call that cannot be tested without DNA. The CDR3 spans 15 residues. Germline loops: CDR1 SGHTA, CDR2 FQGNSA. The CDR3 loop reads CASSLARTSSYEQYF.

CDR3 sequence reads: CASSQVTSPEQYF. The chain recombines TRBV4-3 with TRBJ2-7; TCRdb's D call of TRBD2 is untestable without DNA. The CDR3 sequence is 13 residues long. Germline CDR1 reads LGHNA; CDR2 reads YSLEER.

The chain joins TRBV29-1 to TRBJ2-5; the D gene TCRdb calls, TRBD1, cannot be checked with no DNA. The CDR3 totals 12 residues. Germline V gives CDR1 SQVTM, CDR2 ANQGSEA. This CDR3 reads CSVDPRVETQYF.

The chain recombines TRBV7-9 with TRBJ2-7. Germline CDR1 reads SEHNR; CDR2 reads FQNEAQ (reference sequence). This CDR3 region has 11 residues. The CDR3 region is CASSFAQEQYF.

This chain connects TRBV29-1 to TRBJ1-2. This CDR3 is built from 11 residues. Germline CDR1 SQVTM, CDR2 ANQGSEA. This chain's CDR3 is CSVEDLYGYTF.

The rearrangement links TRBV28 to TRBJ1-3; TCRdb names TRBD1, which stays unverified in the absence of DNA. The CDR3 runs 14 residues. Germline CDR1 is MDHEN and CDR2 is SYDVKM. CDR3 sequence reads: CASSPPGSGNTIYF.

The rearrangement uses TRBV29-1 and TRBJ2-1. The CDR3 runs to 11 residues. In germline, CDR1 is SQVTM, CDR2 ANQGSEA. The CDR3 loop reads CSVEELGSQFF.

The CDR3: CASSLYTGSYEQYF. This chain links TRBV5-1 with TRBJ2-7; TCRdb indicates TRBD1, and absent DNA this call remains unverified. Germline CDR1 SGHRS, CDR2 YFSETQ. The CDR3 is 14 amino acids.

V and J are TRBV6-2 or TRBV6-3 and TRBJ2-7; TCRdb's D call, TRBD2, is unchecked because there is no DNA. This CDR3 is built from 16 residues. In germline, CDR1 is MNHEY, CDR2 SVGEGT. The CDR3 sequence: CASRPQGGDHPREQYF.

The chain recombines TRBV11-2 with TRBJ2-1. Looked up from germline, CDR1 is SGHAT and CDR2 is FQNNGV. The CDR3 has 17 residues. This CDR3 is CASSSIHLGDSYNEQFF.

J is TRBJ1-6 and V is TRBV20-1; absent DNA, TCRdb's TRBD1 call cannot be checked. CDR1 and CDR2 (germline): DFQATT, SNEGSKA (reference sequence). The CDR3 is 16 amino acids. The CDR3 loop reads CSARDRSPVEGSPLHF.